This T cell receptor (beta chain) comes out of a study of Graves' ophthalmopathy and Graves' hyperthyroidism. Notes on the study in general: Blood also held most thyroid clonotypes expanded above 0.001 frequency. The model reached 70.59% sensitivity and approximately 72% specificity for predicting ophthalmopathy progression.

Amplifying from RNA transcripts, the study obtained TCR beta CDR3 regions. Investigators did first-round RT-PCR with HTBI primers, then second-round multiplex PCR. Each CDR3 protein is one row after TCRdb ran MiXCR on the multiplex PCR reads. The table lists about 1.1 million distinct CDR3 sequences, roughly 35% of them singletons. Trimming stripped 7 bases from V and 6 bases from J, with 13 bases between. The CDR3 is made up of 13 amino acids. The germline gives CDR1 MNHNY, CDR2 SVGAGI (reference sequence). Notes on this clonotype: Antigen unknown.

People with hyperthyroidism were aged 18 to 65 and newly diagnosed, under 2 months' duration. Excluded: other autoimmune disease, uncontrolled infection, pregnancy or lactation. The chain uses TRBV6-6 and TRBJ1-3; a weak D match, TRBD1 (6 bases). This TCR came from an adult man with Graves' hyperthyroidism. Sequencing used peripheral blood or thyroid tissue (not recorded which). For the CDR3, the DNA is TGTGCCAGCAATCCAGGACAGTTAAACACCATATATTTT. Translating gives CASNPGQLNTIYF.